A single sample is the source of the 18 T cell receptor beta chains below, sequenced in a study of Tregs in tolerant kidney transplant recipients. This table comes from immunoSEQ multiplex PCR, and its TCRdb copy is limited to in-frame clones, with some not included. This sample yields under 300,000 clones, of which 65% to 85% are seen a single time; approximately 0.69% belongs to the top ten. The source material was CD4+ T cells from blood. These receptors were collected from a human donor in good health.

This clone was counted between two and nine times. The chain combines TRBV6-5 with TRBJ2-5, with D possibly TRBD1 on 6 matching bases. V was clipped by 6 bases and J by 13 bases, with 18 bases between them. CDR3 length: 12 amino acids. The germline V gene encodes CDR1 MNHEY and CDR2 SVGAGI. CDR3 region: CASSPGTFSMYF. The CDR3 coding sequence is TGTGCCAGCAGCCCCGGGACATTCTCTATGTACTTC.

The chain couples TRBV18 to TRBJ1-2; D call uncertain. Germline lookup yields CDR1 KGHSH and CDR2 LQKENI. The germline V and J ends were trimmed by 3 bases and 5 bases, with 13 bases remaining between them. The CDR3 has 14 amino acids. CDR3 DNA sequence: TGTGCCAGCTCACCGGCCCCGGGAAGGTATGGCTACACCTTC. Its translation is CASSPAPGRYGYTF.

V usage is TRBV11-3 and J usage is TRBJ2-1, with 7 bases lining up with TRBD1. The ends lost 3 bases at V and 6 bases at J; junction bases unmatched: 5. CDR1 and CDR2 from the germline V gene are SGHNT and YENEEA. CDR3 size: 14 residues. The CDR3 DNA reads as TGTGCCAGCAGCTTTAGGGGGCAAGTCAATGAGCAGTTCTTC. It is translated as CASSFRGQVNEQFF.

This clone appeared a single time. The chain is built from TRBV5-1 and TRBJ2-3, with 13 bases that match TRBD2. With 4 bases clipped from V and 4 bases from J, the junction kept 6 bases outside the gene matches. CDR1 is SGHRS, CDR2 YFSETQ, per germline. The CDR3 runs 16 residues. The CDR3 DNA sequence: TGCGCCAGCAGCCCCGGACTAGCGGGAGACTCAGATACGCAGTATTTT. It encodes CASSPGLAGDSDTQYF.

This chain joins TRBV6-1 and TRBJ2-2; D might be TRBD1 (6 bases). V was trimmed by 1 base and J by 6 bases, leaving 9 bases between them. The CDR3 has 14 residues. From germline, CDR1 is MNHNS and CDR2 SASEGT. The CDR3 here is CASSEVRGSGELFF. CDR3 bases: TGTGCCAGCAGTGAAGTAAGGGGGTCCGGGGAGCTGTTTTTT.

This chain links TRBV5-4 with TRBJ1-2; tentatively, D is TRBD1 (6 bases). Trimming pared 6 bases from V and 0 bases from J, leaving 15 bases between. The CDR3 is made up of 15 amino acids. Germline loops: CDR1 SGHNT, CDR2 YYREEE (reference sequence). As DNA, the CDR3 is TGTGCCAGCACCCTTCAACAGGGTGCTAACTATGGCTACACCTTC. Amino acid sequence: CASTLQQGANYGYTF. Using reference TRBV5-4 and TRBJ1-2 for the parts outside the CDR3, the full variable domain is ETGVTQSPTHLIKTRGQQVTLRCSSQSGHNTVSWYQQALGQGPQFIFQYYREEENGRGNFPPRFSGLQFPNYSSELNVNALELDDSALYLCASTLQQGANYGYTFGSGTRLTVV.

The chain uses TRBV2 and TRBJ1-5; D remains ambiguous. This CDR3 has 14 residues. The V gene lost 0 bases and the J gene lost 5 bases, with 8 bases spanning the gap. Per germline, CDR1 SNHLY and CDR2 FYNNEI. This CDR3 is CASSEALRDQPQHF. As DNA, the CDR3 is TGTGCCAGCAGTGAAGCGCTTCGGGATCAGCCCCAGCATTTT.

The chain has TRBV15 and TRBJ1-5; tentative D call: TRBD1 (6 bases). In germline, CDR1 is LNHNV, CDR2 YYDKDF (reference sequence). This CDR3 region has 15 residues. The V end was cut by 6 bases, the J end by 4 bases, with 16 bases between. DNA for the CDR3: TGTGCCACCAGATCTAGGCAACAGGGTAATCAGCCCCAGCATTTT. This codes for CATRSRQQGNQPQHF.

This rearrangement joins TRBV7-6 to TRBJ2-3; D is perhaps TRBD2 (5 bases). The CDR3 sequence is 16 residues long. CDR1 and CDR2 from the germline V gene are SGHVS and FNYEAQ. Trimming pared 1 base from V and 0 bases from J, leaving 11 bases between. The CDR3 is CASSLVGALSTDTQYF. CDR3 in DNA: TGTGCCAGCAGCTTAGTGGGAGCCCTAAGCACAGATACGCAGTATTTT.

The gene calls are TRBV6-5 and TRBJ2-7; TRBD1 matches 7 bases. V was pared by 6 bases and J by 0 bases, with 8 bases of the junction left unmatched. The CDR3 extends over 15 amino acids. In germline, CDR1 is MNHEY, CDR2 SVGAGI. CDR3 region: CASSKTGTASYEQYF. The CDR3 DNA sequence: TGTGCCAGCAGCAAAACCGGGACAGCCTCCTACGAGCAGTACTTC.

This rearrangement joins TRBV19 to TRBJ2-7; either TRBD1 or TRBD2 may supply D (5 bases each). Germline values: CDR1 LNHDA, CDR2 SQIVND (reference sequence). This CDR3 region has 14 residues. The ends were cut back, 3 bases at V and 2 bases at J, with 11 bases in the middle. CDR3 protein: CASSMGQGAYEQYF. The CDR3 DNA is TGTGCCAGTAGTATGGGGCAGGGAGCCTACGAGCAGTACTTC.

The chain employs TRBV6-5 and TRBJ1-1; the D is unclear. The CDR3 spans 15 residues. The V and J ends lost 5 bases and 1 base respectively, with 14 bases between them. Germline lookup yields CDR1 MNHEY and CDR2 SVGAGI. CDR3 in amino acids: CASSPRSGPNTEAFF. The DNA of the CDR3 is TGTGCCAGCAGTCCCAGAAGTGGACCGAACACTGAAGCTTTCTTT.

The V gene is TRBV6-5, the J gene TRBJ1-2; 8 bases line up with TRBD1. Germline V lookup: CDR1 MNHEY, CDR2 SVGAGI. With 0 bases clipped from V and 8 bases from J, the junction kept 8 bases outside the gene matches. This CDR3 has 15 residues. The CDR3 DNA reads as TGTGCCAGCAGTTACTCGAAGCCTACAGGGGGAGGCTACACCTTC. Protein: CASSYSKPTGGGYTF.

This clone has more than one count but fewer than ten. The V and J genes are TRBV14 and TRBJ2-1; D is uncertain. CDR3 length equals 11 residues. Trimming shortened V by 2 bases and J by 4 bases, and 0 bases separated the two germline ends. The V gene's germline CDR1 is SGHDN and CDR2 FVKESK. DNA for the CDR3: TGTGCCAGCAGCCAATACAATGAGCAGTTCTTC. Translating gives CASSQYNEQFF.

The chain joins TRBV4-2 to TRBJ2-3, with TRBD2 matching over 9 bases. The CDR3 totals 15 residues. Germline-derived CDR1 and CDR2 are LGHNA and YNFKEQ. The J segment lost 5 bases and the V segment lost 10 bases, leaving 13 bases of the junction unmatched. CDR3 loop: CATARGGGAGDTQYF. The DNA of the CDR3 is TGTGCCACCGCTCGGGGCGGGGGGGCTGGAGATACGCAGTATTTT.

The J gene is TRBJ2-1, the V gene TRBV6-5, with D tentatively TRBD1 (6 bases). This CDR3 is built from 14 residues. V lost 5 bases and J lost 5, with 13 bases in between. CDR1 MNHEY and CDR2 SVGAGI come from the germline V gene. The CDR3 region is CASSRTVGDNEQFF. CDR3 bases: TGTGCCAGCAGTCGGACAGTTGGCGACAATGAGCAGTTCTTC.

The chain employs TRBV12-1 and TRBJ1-1; the D segment call TRBD1 is taken from the table without a DNA check. TRBV12-1 is given as a pseudogene. The CDR3 consists of 15 residues. CDR3: CASSFAQRQQNEAFF. In DNA form, the CDR3 reads TGTGCCAGCAGCTTTGCGCAAAGACAGCAGAACGAAGCTTTCTTT.

This rearrangement joins TRBV6-6 to TRBJ2-1, with 13 bases matching TRBD2. The CDR3 length is 16 residues. Trimming removed 0 bases from V and 4 bases from J; junction bases left unmatched: 0. In germline, CDR1 is MNHNY, CDR2 SVGAGI (reference sequence). The CDR3 DNA reads as TGTGCCAGCAGTTACTCGACTAGCGGGAGGTACAATGAGCAGTTCTTC. Translation: CASSYSTSGRYNEQFF.